Listed below are T cell receptor beta chains from one sample, sequenced in a study of T cell responses to AZD1222 COVID-19 vaccine. Using immunoSEQ multiplex PCR, the repertoire was profiled, and TCRdb retains in-frame clones only, with some absent. The sample gives 150,000 or so clones, about 88% of which show up once; more than 5.5% is in the top ten. The source material was peripheral blood, sampled on day 0 of AZD1222 vaccination. The receptors were gathered from an adult in good health. CDR3s include the opening cysteine and the closing phenylalanine or tryptophan.

>TRBV4-2
CASSPSRGEGSYEQYF
>TRBV24-1
CATSDSTGPYSNQPQHF
>TRBV24-1
CATSPSGANVLTF
>TRBV7-9
CASSLGQGRVPGANVLTF
>TRBV5-1
CASSSNPGPNEKLFF
>TRBV9
CASSVGLAGVGYNEQFF
>TRBV13
CASSREGTSGRASTDTQYF
>TRBV6-2/TRBV6-3
CASSAQGSAGNTIYF
>TRBV5-8
CASSLVKDSPLHF
>TRBV7-2
CASSSGTGLSGNTIYF
>TRBV19
CASSMDGSTEAFF
>TRBV27
CASSPQGDYGYTF
>TRBV2
CASSYRITETQYF
>TRBV19
CASSIGGQGGFNQPQHF
>TRBV5-1
CASSPTGWGNEKLFF
>TRBV27
CASHLGRGSEQYF
>TRBV5-1
CTSSLSLQSYNEQFF
>TRBV4-3
CASSQDRQSGELFF
>TRBV28
CASGTLYSNQPQHF
>TRBV5-1
CASSLGGNEQFF
>TRBV29-1
CSSSQNSMNTEAFF
>TRBV10-3
CAISVQPTYEQYF
>TRBV6-5
CASSRDRGVKGYTF
>TRBV6-5
CASRHNEQFF
>TRBV10-3
CAIRNGGSQLYGYTF
>TRBV7-2
CASSSIPGQEQYF
>TRBV6-5
CASSYSSGYEQFF